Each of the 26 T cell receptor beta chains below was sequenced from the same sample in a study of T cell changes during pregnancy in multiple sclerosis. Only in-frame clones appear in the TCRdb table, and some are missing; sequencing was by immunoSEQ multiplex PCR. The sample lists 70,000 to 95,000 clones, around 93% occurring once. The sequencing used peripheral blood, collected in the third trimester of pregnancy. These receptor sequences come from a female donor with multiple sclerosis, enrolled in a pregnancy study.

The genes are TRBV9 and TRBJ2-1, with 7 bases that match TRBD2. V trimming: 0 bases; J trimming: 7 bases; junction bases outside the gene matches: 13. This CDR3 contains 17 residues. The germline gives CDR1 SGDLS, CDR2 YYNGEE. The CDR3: CASSVDPPAGRINEQFF. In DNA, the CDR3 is TGTGCCAGCAGCGTAGACCCCCCAGCGGGAAGAATAAATGAGCAGTTCTTC.

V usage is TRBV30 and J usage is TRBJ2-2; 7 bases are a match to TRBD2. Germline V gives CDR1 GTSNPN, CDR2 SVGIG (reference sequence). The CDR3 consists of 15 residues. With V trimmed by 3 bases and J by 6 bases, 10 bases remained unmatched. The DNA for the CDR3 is TGTGCCTGGAGGCGGGAGCTCTTTATTCCCGGGGAGCTGTTTTTT. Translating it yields CAWRRELFIPGELFF.

The CDR3 loop is CASSFSGLGYEQYF. Here the CDR3 DNA reads TGTGCCAGCAGCTTCTCGGGACTAGGCTACGAGCAGTACTTC. This chain connects TRBV7-9 to TRBJ2-7, with 8 bases fitting TRBD2. The CDR3 contains 14 residues. The junction had 4 bases not matched to a gene; V was cut back by 3 bases and J by 3 bases. The germline gives CDR1 SEHNR, CDR2 FQNEAQ (reference sequence).

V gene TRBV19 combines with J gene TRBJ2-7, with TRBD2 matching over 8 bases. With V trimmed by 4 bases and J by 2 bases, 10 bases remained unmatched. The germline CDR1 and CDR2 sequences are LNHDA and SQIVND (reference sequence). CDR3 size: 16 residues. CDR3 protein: CASSTLRAGVAYEQYF. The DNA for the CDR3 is TGTGCCAGTAGTACCCTTAGAGCGGGAGTAGCCTACGAGCAGTACTTC.

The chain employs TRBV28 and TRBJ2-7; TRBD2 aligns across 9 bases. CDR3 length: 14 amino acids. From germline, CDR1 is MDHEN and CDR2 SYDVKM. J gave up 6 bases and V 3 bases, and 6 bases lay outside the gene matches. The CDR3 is CASSLAGGPVEQYF. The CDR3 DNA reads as TGTGCCAGCAGTTTGGCGGGAGGGCCTGTCGAGCAGTACTTC.

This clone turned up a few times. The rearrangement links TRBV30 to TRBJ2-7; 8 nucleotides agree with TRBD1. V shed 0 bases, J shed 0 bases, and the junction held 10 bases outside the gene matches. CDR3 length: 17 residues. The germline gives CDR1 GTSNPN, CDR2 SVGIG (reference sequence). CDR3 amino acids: CAWSVPSRTGNSYEQYF. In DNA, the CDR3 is TGTGCCTGGAGTGTACCTTCTCGGACAGGGAACTCCTACGAGCAGTACTTC.

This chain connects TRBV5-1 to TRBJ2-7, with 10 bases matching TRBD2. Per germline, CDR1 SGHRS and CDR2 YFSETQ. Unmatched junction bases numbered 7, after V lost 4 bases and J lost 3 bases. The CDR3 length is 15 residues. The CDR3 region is CASSRLPSGSYEQYF. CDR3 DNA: TGCGCCAGCAGCCGACTCCCTAGCGGGAGCTACGAGCAGTACTTC.

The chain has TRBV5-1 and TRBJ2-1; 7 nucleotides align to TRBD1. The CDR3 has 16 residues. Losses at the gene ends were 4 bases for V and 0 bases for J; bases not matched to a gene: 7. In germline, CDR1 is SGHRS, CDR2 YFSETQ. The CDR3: CASSRTGTDSYNEQFF. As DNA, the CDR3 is TGCGCCAGCAGCCGCACCGGGACAGACTCCTACAATGAGCAGTTCTTC. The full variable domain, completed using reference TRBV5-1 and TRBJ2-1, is KAGVTQTPRYLIKTRGQQVTLSCSPISGHRSVSWYQQTPGQGLQFLFEYFSETQRNKGNFPGRFSGRQFSNSRSEMNVSTLELGDSALYLCASSRTGTDSYNEQFFGPGTRLTVL.

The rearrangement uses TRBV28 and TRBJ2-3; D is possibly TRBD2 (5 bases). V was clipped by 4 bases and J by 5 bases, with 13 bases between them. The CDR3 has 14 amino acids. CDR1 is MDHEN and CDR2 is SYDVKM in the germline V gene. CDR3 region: CASSSPGSGDTQYF. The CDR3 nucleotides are TGTGCCAGCAGTTCGCCGGGGTCGGGAGATACGCAGTATTTT.

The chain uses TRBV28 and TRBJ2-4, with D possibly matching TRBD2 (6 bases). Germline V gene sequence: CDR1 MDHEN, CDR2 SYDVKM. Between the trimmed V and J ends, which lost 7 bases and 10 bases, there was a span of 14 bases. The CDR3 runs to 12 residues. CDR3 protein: CASTSSGGIQYF. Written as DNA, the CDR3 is TGTGCCAGCACCTCGTCCGGGGGAATTCAGTACTTC.

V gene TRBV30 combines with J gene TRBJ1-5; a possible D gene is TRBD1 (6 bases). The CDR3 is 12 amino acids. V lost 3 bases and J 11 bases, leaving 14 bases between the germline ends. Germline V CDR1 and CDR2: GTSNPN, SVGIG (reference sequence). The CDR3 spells CAWSPGHQAQHF. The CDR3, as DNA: TGTGCCTGGAGCCCGGGACACCAGGCCCAGCATTTT.

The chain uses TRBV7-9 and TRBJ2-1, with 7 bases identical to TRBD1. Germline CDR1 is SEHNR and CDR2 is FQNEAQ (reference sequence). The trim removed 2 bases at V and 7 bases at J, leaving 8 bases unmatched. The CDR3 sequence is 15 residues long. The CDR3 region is CASSLPTGTENEQFF. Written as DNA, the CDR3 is TGTGCCAGCAGCTTACCAACCGGGACAGAAAATGAGCAGTTCTTC.

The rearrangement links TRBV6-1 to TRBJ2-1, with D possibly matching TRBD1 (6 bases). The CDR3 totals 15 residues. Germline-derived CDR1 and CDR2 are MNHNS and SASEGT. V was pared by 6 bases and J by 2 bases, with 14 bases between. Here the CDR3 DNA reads TGTGCCAGCAGGACAGGAAGTTACACCTACAATGAGCAGTTCTTC. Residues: CASRTGSYTYNEQFF.

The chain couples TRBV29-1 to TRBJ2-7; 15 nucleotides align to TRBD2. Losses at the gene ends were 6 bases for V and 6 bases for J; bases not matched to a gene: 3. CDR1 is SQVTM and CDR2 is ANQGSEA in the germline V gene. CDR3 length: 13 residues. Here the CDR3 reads CSVRGLAGGEQYF. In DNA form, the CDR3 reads TGCAGCGTGCGGGGACTAGCGGGGGGCGAGCAGTACTTC.

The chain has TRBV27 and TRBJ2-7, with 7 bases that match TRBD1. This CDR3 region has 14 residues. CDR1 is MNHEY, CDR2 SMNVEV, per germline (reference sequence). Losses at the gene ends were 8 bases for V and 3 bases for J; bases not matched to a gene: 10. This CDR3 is CASHRRDRYYEQYF. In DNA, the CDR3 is TGTGCCAGCCATAGACGGGACAGATACTACGAGCAGTACTTC.

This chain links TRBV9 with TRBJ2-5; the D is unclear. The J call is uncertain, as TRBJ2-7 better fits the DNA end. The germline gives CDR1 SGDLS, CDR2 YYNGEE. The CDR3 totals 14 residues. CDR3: CASSVGFINYEQYF. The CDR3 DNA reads TGTGCCAGCAGCGTAGGGTTTATCAACTACGAGCAGTACTTC.

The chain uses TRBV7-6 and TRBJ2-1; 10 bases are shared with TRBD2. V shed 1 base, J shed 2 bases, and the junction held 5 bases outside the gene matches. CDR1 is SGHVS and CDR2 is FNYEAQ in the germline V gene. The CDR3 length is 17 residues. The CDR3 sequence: CASSLDGLAETYNEQFF. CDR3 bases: TGTGCCAGCAGCTTAGACGGACTAGCGGAGACCTACAATGAGCAGTTCTTC.

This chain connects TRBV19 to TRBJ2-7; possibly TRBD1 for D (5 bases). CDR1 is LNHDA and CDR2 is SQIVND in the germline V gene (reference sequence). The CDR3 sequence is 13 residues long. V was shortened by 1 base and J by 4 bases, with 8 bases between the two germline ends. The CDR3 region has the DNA TGTGCCAGTAGTATAGCCCCAGGGTACGAGCAGTACTTC. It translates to CASSIAPGYEQYF.

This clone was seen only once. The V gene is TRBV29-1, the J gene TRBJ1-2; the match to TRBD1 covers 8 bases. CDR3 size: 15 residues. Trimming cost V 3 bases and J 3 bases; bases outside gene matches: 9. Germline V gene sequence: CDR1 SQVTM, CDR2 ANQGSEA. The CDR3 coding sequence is TGCAGCGTTGACGGAGTCAGGGGGCGAGACTATGGCTACACCTTC. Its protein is CSVDGVRGRDYGYTF.

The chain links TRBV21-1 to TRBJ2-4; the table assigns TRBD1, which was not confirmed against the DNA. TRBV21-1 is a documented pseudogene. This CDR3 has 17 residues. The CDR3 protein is CASSKNLWGQAKNIQYF. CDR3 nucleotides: TGTGCCAGCAGCAAGAACCTTTGGGGGCAGGCCAAAAACATTCAGTACTTC.

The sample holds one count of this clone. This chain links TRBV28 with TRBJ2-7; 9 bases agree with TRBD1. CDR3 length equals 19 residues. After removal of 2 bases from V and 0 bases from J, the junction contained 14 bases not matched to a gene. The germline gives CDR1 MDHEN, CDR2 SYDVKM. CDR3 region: CASSLDPGQGWSYSYEQYF. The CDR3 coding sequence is TGTGCCAGCAGTTTAGATCCGGGACAGGGTTGGAGTTACTCCTACGAGCAGTACTTC.

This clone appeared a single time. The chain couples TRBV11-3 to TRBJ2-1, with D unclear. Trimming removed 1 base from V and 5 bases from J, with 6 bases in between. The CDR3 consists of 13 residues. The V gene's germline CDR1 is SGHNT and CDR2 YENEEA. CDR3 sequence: CASSLGAHNEQFF. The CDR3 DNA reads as TGTGCCAGCAGCTTAGGGGCCCACAATGAGCAGTTCTTC.

Written as DNA, the CDR3 is TGCGCCAGCAGCCGTCAAGTCCTTGGAGGGTTACGGGACACTGAAGCTTTCTTT. Its translation: CASSRQVLGGLRDTEAFF. The rearrangement joins TRBV4-3 to TRBJ1-1; the D is unclear. Trimming removed 4 bases from V and 3 bases from J, with 24 bases in between. The CDR3 runs to 18 residues. Per germline, CDR1 LGHNA and CDR2 YSLEER.

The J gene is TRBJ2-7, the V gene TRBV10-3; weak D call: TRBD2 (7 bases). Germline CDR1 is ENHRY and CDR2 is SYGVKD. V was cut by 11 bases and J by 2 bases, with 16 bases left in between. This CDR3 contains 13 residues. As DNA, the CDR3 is TGTGCCTCCTGGGGGGCGGGAGCCTACGAGCAGTACTTC. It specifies CASWGAGAYEQYF.

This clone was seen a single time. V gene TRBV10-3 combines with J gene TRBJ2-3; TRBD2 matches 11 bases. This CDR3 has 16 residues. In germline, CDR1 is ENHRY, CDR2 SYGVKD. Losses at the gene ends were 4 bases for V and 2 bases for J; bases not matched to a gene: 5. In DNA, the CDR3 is TGTGCCATCAGTGGACTAGCGGGAAAAGCCACAGATACGCAGTATTTT. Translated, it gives CAISGLAGKATDTQYF.

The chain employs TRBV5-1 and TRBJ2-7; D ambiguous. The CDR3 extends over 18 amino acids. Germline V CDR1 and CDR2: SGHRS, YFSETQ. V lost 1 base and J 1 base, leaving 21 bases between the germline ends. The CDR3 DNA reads TGCGCCAGCAGCTTGATGTCACAGCCCAAACTTCATTCCTACGAGCAGTACTTC. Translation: CASSLMSQPKLHSYEQYF. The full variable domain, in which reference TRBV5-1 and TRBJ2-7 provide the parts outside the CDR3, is KAGVTQTPRYLIKTRGQQVTLSCSPISGHRSVSWYQQTPGQGLQFLFEYFSETQRNKGNFPGRFSGRQFSNSRSEMNVSTLELGDSALYLCASSLMSQPKLHSYEQYFGPGTRLTVT.